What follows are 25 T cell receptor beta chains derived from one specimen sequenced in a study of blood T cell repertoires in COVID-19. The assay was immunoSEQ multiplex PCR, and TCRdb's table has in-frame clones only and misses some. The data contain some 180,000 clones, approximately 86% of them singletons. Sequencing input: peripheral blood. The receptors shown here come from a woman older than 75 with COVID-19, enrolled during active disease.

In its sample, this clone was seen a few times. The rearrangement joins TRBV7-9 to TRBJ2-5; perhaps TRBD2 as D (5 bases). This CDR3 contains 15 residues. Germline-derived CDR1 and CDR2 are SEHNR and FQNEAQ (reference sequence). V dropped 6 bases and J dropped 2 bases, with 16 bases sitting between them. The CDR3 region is CASREAASPQETQYF. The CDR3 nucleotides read TGTGCCAGCAGGGAAGCGGCTAGTCCGCAAGAGACCCAGTACTTC.

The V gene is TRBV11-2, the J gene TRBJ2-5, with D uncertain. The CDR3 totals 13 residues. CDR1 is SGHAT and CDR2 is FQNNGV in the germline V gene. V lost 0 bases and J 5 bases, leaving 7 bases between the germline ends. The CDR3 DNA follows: TGTGCCAGCAGCTTAGACTGGAGCGAGACCCAGTACTTC. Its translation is CASSLDWSETQYF.

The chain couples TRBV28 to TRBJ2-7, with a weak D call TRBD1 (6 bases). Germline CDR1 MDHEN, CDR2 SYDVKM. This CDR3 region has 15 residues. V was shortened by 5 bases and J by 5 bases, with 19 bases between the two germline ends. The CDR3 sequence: CASSIPTGRSNEQYF. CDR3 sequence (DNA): TGTGCCAGCAGTATCCCGACAGGTCGGAGCAACGAGCAGTACTTC.

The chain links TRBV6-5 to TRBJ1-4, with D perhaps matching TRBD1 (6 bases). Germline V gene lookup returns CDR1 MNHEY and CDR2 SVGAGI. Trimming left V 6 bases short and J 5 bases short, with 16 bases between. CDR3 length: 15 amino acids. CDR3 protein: CASSSDQGRNEKLFF. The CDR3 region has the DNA TGTGCCAGCAGCTCCGATCAGGGGAGAAATGAAAAACTGTTTTTT.

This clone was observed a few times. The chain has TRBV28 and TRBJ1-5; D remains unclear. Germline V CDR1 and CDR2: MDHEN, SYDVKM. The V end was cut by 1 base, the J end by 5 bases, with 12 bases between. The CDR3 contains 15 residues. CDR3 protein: CASSLYGVGDQPQHF. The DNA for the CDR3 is TGTGCCAGCAGTTTATATGGGGTCGGGGATCAGCCCCAGCATTTT.

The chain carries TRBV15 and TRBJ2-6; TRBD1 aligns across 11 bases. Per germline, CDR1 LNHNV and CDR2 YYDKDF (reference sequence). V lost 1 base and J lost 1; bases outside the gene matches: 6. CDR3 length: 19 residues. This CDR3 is CATSRALGQGASGANVLTF. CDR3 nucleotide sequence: TGTGCCACCAGCAGAGCCCTTGGACAGGGGGCGTCTGGGGCCAACGTCCTGACTTTC.

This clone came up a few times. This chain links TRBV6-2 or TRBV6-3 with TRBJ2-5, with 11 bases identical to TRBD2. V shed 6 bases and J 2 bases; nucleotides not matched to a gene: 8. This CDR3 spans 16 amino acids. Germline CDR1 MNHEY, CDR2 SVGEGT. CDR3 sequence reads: CASSPLAGGTQETQYF. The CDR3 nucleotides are TGTGCCAGCAGCCCTCTAGCGGGAGGAACACAAGAGACCCAGTACTTC.

This CDR3 reads CASSLFGQTNEQFF. For the CDR3, the DNA is TGTGCCAGCAGCTTGTTCGGACAGACTAATGAGCAGTTCTTC. The rearrangement joins TRBV7-2 to TRBJ2-1; D perhaps matches TRBD1 (6 bases). Trimming left V 3 bases short and J 7 bases short, with 13 bases between. This CDR3 is built from 14 residues. CDR1 and CDR2 from the germline V gene are SGHTA and FQGNSA.

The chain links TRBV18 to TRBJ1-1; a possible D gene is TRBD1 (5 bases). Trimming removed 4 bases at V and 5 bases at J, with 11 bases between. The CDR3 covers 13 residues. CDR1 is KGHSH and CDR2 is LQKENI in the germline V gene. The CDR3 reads CASSLREGTEAFF. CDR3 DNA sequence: TGTGCCAGCTCACTCAGGGAGGGGACTGAAGCTTTCTTT.

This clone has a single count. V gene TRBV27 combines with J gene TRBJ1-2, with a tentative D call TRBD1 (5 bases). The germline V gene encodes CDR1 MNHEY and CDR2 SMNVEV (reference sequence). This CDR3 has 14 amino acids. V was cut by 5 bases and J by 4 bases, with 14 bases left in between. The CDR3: CASSRVGAGYGYTF. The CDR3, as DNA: TGTGCCAGCAGTCGGGTTGGGGCTGGCTATGGCTACACCTTC.

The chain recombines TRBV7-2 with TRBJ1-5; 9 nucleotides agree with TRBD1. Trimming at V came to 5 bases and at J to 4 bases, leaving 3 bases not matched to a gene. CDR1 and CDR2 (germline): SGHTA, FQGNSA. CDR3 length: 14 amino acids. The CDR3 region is CASSPQGANQPQHF. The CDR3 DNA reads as TGTGCCAGCAGCCCACAGGGGGCGAATCAGCCCCAGCATTTT.

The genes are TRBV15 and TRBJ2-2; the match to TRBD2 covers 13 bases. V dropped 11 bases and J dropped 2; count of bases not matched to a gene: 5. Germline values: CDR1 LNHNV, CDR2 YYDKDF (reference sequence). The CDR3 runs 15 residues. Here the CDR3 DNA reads TGTGCCTCTGGGACTAGCGGGACTAACACCGGGGAGCTGTTTTTT. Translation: CASGTSGTNTGELFF.

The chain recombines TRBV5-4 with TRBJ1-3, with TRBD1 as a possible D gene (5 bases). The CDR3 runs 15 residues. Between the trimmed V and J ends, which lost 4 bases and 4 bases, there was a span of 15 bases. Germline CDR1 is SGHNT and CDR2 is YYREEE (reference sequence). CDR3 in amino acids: CASSLGEASGNTIYF. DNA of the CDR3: TGTGCCAGCAGCCTGGGGGAGGCGTCCGGAAACACCATATATTTT.

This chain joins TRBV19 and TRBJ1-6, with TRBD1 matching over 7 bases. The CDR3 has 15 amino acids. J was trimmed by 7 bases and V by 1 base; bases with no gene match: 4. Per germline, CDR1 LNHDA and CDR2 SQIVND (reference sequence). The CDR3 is CASSIAGTVNSPLHF. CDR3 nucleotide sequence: TGTGCCAGTAGTATAGCAGGGACAGTCAATTCACCCCTCCACTTT.

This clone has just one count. This CDR3 reads CASSPQAGRRTKNYGYTF. The CDR3 DNA reads as TGTGCCAGCAGCCCCCAGGCGGGCCGGCGAACCAAGAACTATGGCTACACCTTC. The rearrangement joins TRBV7-2 to TRBJ1-2; no clear D gene. The V end was cut by 5 bases, the J end by 2 bases, with 24 bases between. The length of the CDR3 is 18 residues. Germline CDR1 SGHTA, CDR2 FQGNSA.

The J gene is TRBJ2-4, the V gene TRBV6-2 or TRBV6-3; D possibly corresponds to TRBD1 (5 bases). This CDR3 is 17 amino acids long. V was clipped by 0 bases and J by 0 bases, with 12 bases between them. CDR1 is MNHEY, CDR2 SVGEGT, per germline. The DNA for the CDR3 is TGTGCCAGCAGTTACTCAGCAGGGAACGTAGCCAAAAACATTCAGTACTTC. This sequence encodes CASSYSAGNVAKNIQYF.

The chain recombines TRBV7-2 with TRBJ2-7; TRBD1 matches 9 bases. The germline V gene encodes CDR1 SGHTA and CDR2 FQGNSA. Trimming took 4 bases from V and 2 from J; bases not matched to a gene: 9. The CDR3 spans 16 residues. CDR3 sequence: CASSWPPGQGPYEQYF. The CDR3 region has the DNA TGTGCCAGCAGCTGGCCACCGGGACAGGGCCCCTACGAGCAGTACTTC.

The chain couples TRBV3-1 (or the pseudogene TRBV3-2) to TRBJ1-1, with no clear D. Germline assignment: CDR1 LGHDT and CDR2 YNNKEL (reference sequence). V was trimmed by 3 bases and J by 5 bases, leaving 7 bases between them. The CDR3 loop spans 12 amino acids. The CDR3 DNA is TGTGCCAGCAGCCAGCCAGGAACTGAAGCTTTCTTT. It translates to CASSQPGTEAFF.

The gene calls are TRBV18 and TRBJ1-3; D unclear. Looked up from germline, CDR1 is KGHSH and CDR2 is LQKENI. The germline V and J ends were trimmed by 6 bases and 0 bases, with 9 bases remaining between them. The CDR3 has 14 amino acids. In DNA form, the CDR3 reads TGTGCCAGCTCGCCAGGAGGCTCTGGAAACACCATATATTTT. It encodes CASSPGGSGNTIYF.

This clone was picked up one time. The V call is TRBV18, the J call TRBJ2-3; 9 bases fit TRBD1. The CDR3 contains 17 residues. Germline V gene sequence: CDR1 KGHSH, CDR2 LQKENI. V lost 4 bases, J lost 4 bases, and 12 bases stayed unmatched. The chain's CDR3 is CASSRAPGTGSPDTQYF. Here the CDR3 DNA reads TGTGCCAGCTCACGAGCCCCCGGGACAGGGTCCCCAGATACGCAGTATTTT.

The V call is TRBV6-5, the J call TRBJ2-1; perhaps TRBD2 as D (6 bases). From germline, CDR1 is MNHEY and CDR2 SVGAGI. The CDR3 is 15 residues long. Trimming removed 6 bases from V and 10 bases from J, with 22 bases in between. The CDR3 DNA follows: TGTGCCAGCAGCCCAGTTAGCGGCCCCCTCGGAGAGCAGTTCTTC. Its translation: CASSPVSGPLGEQFF.

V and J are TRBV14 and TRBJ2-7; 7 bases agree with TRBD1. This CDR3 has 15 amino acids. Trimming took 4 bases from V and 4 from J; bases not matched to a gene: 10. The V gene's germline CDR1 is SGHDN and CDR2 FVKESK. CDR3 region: CASSPSDRVVYEQYF. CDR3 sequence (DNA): TGTGCCAGCAGCCCCAGCGACAGGGTCGTGTACGAGCAGTACTTC.

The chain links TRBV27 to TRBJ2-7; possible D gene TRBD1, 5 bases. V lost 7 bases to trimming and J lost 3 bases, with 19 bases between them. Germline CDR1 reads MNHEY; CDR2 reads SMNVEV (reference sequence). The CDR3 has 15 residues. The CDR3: CASTNLAGRNYEQYF. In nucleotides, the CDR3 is TGTGCCAGCACCAACCTCGCAGGGCGGAACTACGAGCAGTACTTC.

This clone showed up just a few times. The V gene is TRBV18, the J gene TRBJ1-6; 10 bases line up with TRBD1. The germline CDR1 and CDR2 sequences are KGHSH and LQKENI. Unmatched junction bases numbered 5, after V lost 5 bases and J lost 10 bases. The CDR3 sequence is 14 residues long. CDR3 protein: CASSEVTGGSPLHF. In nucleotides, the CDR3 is TGTGCCAGCTCAGAAGTGACAGGGGGCTCACCCCTCCACTTT.

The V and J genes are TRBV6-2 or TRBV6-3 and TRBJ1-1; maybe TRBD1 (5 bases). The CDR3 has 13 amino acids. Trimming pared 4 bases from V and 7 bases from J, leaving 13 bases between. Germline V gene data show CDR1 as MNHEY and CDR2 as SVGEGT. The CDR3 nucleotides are TGTGCCAGCAGTTCCGGGGGAAAAGGTGAAGCTTTCTTT. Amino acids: CASSSGGKGEAFF.